Listed here are 26 T cell receptor beta chains from one sample, sequenced in a study of T cell repertoires in cytomegalovirus infection. The antigens for these receptors are not known. From the reads, TCRdb called clonotypes with MiXCR, one entry per CDR3 protein. The sample carries under 130,000 distinct CDR3 sequences, around 45% recorded once. Sequenced material: CD8+ T cells from cultured PBMCs, taken from culture after CMV antigen stimulation. These receptors all stem from a human donor in good health (CMV status not recorded). Some clones in this sample may be carry-over from other donors' samples.

The V and J genes are TRBV27 and TRBJ2-5, with D tentatively TRBD1 (5 bases). Between the trimmed V and J ends, which lost 6 bases and 1 base, there was a span of 15 bases. This CDR3 comprises 15 residues. Germline V gene data show CDR1 as MNHEY and CDR2 as SMNVEV (reference sequence). CDR3 amino acids: CASSRQGSLQETQYF. CDR3 nucleotides: TGTGCCAGCAGCCGCCAGGGTAGCCTCCAAGAGACCCAGTACTTC.

This clonotype showed up just once. The rearrangement links TRBV27 to TRBJ2-5; 7 bases align to TRBD1. Germline V CDR1 and CDR2: MNHEY, SMNVEV (reference sequence). Trimming cost V 6 bases and J 2 bases; bases outside gene matches: 12. This CDR3 contains 16 residues. CDR3 loop: CASRRSQGLVQETQYF. The CDR3 DNA sequence: TGTGCCAGCAGACGATCACAGGGGCTGGTGCAAGAGACCCAGTACTTC.

The CDR3 here is CASSFRTDSNYGYTF. The CDR3 DNA sequence: TGTGCCAGCAGCTTTAGGACAGACTCTAACTATGGCTACACCTTC. This chain uses TRBV7-4 with TRBJ1-2, with D tentatively TRBD1 (6 bases). The CDR3 is made up of 15 amino acids. Germline V gene lookup returns CDR1 SGHVT and CDR2 SQSDAQ. The germline V and J ends were trimmed by 3 bases and 0 bases, with 11 bases remaining between them.

This clonotype was detected ten times or more. This sequence joins TRBV7-6 and TRBJ2-7, with D maybe TRBD1 (6 bases). The CDR3 spans 14 residues. Germline values: CDR1 SGHVS, CDR2 FNYEAQ. Trimming removed 2 bases at V and 1 base at J, with 9 bases between. The CDR3 sequence is CASSLSQGSYEQYF. The CDR3, as DNA: TGTGCCAGCAGCTTATCACAGGGATCCTACGAGCAGTACTTC.

This chain uses TRBV25-1 with TRBJ1-1; the D is unclear. The CDR3 extends over 13 amino acids. CDR1 and CDR2 from the germline V gene are MGHDK and SYGVNS. Deletions cut 2 bases from V and 5 bases from J, with 9 bases between. CDR3 DNA sequence: TGTGCCAGCAGTGAAGTCCCGGGGACTGAAGCTTTCTTT. It is translated as CASSEVPGTEAFF.

J is TRBJ1-1 and V is TRBV4-1, with D hard to call. V dropped 2 bases and J dropped 3 bases, with 7 bases sitting between them. CDR1 and CDR2 (germline): MGHRA, YSYEKL. CDR3 length: 13 amino acids. CDR3 DNA: TGCGCCAGCAGCCAAATAGGGTACACTGAAGCTTTCTTT. It is translated as CASSQIGYTEAFF.

The V and J genes are TRBV7-2 and TRBJ1-1; D remains unclear. The CDR3 contains 13 residues. Germline CDR1 is SGHTA and CDR2 is FQGNSA. V was pared by 5 bases and J by 4 bases, with 11 bases between. The CDR3 here is CASSHSGGTEAFF. The CDR3 DNA follows: TGTGCCAGCAGCCACTCCGGAGGCACTGAAGCTTTCTTT.

Only a few counts were recorded for this clonotype. The V call is TRBV7-9, the J call TRBJ2-1; unclear D gene. Germline CDR1 SEHNR, CDR2 FQNEAQ (reference sequence). The CDR3 has 12 amino acids. V was cut by 5 bases and J by 7 bases, with 9 bases left in between. The CDR3 sequence is CASSPRPNEQFF. The CDR3 bases are TGTGCCAGCAGCCCAAGGCCGAATGAGCAGTTCTTC. Full variable domain (rest looked up from reference TRBV7-9 and TRBJ2-1): DTGVSQNPRHKITKRGQNVTFRCDPISEHNRLYWYRQTLGQGPEFLTYFQNEAQLEKSRLLSDRFSAERPKGSFSTLEIQRTEQGDSAMYLCASSPRPNEQFFGPGTRLTVL.

The chain couples TRBV27 to TRBJ1-4; 10 positions match TRBD1. CDR1 is MNHEY and CDR2 is SMNVEV in the germline V gene (reference sequence). CDR3 length: 16 residues. The V segment lost 0 bases and the J segment 5 bases; nucleotides outside the gene matches: 3. CDR3 DNA: TGTGCCAGCAGTTTATCGGGACAGGGGTCCAATGAAAAACTGTTTTTT. This gives the protein CASSLSGQGSNEKLFF.

This clonotype was detected only a few times. The chain joins TRBV5-6 to TRBJ1-1, with no clear D. Germline lookup yields CDR1 SGHDT and CDR2 YYEEEE. V dropped 2 bases and J dropped 12 bases, with 11 bases sitting between them. There are 11 residues in the CDR3. The CDR3 protein is CASSFGISTFF. As DNA, the CDR3 is TGTGCCAGCAGCTTCGGGATTTCAACTTTCTTT.

This clonotype was seen a few times. The V and J genes are TRBV12-3 or TRBV12-4 and TRBJ1-1; D might be TRBD1 (6 bases). CDR3 length: 15 amino acids. Trimming stripped 4 bases from V and 7 bases from J, with 19 bases between. The CDR3 is CASSSGDLASIEAFF. The CDR3 bases are TGTGCCAGCAGTTCAGGGGACTTGGCCTCTATTGAAGCTTTCTTT.

J is TRBJ2-1 and V is TRBV19; D remains ambiguous. The V gene's germline CDR1 is LNHDA and CDR2 SQIVND (reference sequence). V was clipped by 0 bases and J by 9 bases, with 15 bases between them. The CDR3 extends over 15 amino acids. CDR3 sequence: CASSIDLLPLTEQFF. The DNA for the CDR3 is TGTGCCAGTAGTATAGATTTGTTGCCCCTAACTGAGCAGTTCTTC.

V usage is TRBV6-5 and J usage is TRBJ2-4; 10 bases are shared with TRBD2. Trimming took 7 bases from V and 5 from J; bases not matched to a gene: 5. Germline V gene data show CDR1 as MNHEY and CDR2 as SVGAGI. This CDR3 spans 14 amino acids. Here the CDR3 reads CASKYGLAENIQYF. CDR3 bases: TGTGCCAGCAAATACGGACTAGCGGAAAACATTCAGTACTTC.

The V call is TRBV28, the J call TRBJ1-2; D not certain. V was cut by 10 bases and J by 4 bases, with 31 bases left in between. Germline values: CDR1 MDHEN, CDR2 SYDVKM. The CDR3 is 18 residues long. The CDR3 sequence: CATKGLLREPPLSYGYTF. The CDR3 coding sequence is TGTGCCACCAAGGGATTATTACGTGAGCCTCCCCTCTCCTATGGCTACACCTTC.

A note on this clonotype: Germline and junction disagree at one end, which may indicate a read error. The rearrangement joins TRBV7-2 to TRBJ2-3; TRBD1 might be the D (6 bases). The CDR3 covers 15 residues. From germline, CDR1 is SGHTA and CDR2 FQGNSA. DNA of the CDR3: TGTGCCAGCAGCTTAAGCTACAGGGAAACAGATACGCATTATTTT. Translating it yields CASSLSYRETDTHYF.

The gene calls are TRBV5-1 and TRBJ1-1; D gene ambiguous. Germline values: CDR1 SGHRS, CDR2 YFSETQ. The CDR3 loop spans 14 amino acids. Trimming removed 3 bases at V and 1 base at J, with 10 bases between. The CDR3 DNA reads as TGCGCCAGCAGCTATGGACTGTCGAACACTGAAGCTTTCTTT. This sequence encodes CASSYGLSNTEAFF. Complete variable domain (other parts from reference TRBV5-1 and TRBJ1-1): KAGVTQTPRYLIKTRGQQVTLSCSPISGHRSVSWYQQTPGQGLQFLFEYFSETQRNKGNFPGRFSGRQFSNSRSEMNVSTLELGDSALYLCASSYGLSNTEAFFGQGTRLTVV.

The chain couples TRBV7-2 to TRBJ2-3; the D is unclear. The CDR3 extends over 12 amino acids. With 2 bases removed from V and 5 bases from J, the gap between germline ends came to 5 bases. The germline V gene encodes CDR1 SGHTA and CDR2 FQGNSA. In nucleotides, the CDR3 is TGTGCCAGCAGCTTACCGTTAGATACGCAGTATTTT. As protein: CASSLPLDTQYF.

This clonotype showed up just a few times. The genes are TRBV24-1 and TRBJ2-1; 8 bases line up with TRBD1. This CDR3 contains 15 residues. V lost 4 bases and J lost 8; bases outside the gene matches: 9. Looked up from germline, CDR1 is KGHDR and CDR2 is SFDVKD. This chain's CDR3 is CATSDPGTGGHEQFF. Written as DNA, the CDR3 is TGTGCCACCAGTGACCCCGGGACAGGAGGACATGAGCAGTTCTTC.

This chain uses TRBV6-8 with TRBJ2-3; a weak D match, TRBD2 (7 bases). The CDR3 totals 13 residues. The germline V gene encodes CDR1 MNHGY and CDR2 SAAAGT. V lost 7 bases and J 4 bases, leaving 12 bases between the germline ends. The CDR3 bases are TGTGCCAGCAATGCGGGGGCTTCAGATACGCAGTATTTT. This sequence encodes CASNAGASDTQYF.

This clonotype was counted only a few times. CDR3 in DNA: TGTGCCAGCAGTGGGGACAATTATAGCAATCAGCCCCAGCATTTT. Its translation is CASSGDNYSNQPQHF. V gene TRBV27 combines with J gene TRBJ1-5; TRBD1 is a possible D gene (6 bases). The CDR3 is 15 residues long. Germline V CDR1 and CDR2: MNHEY, SMNVEV (reference sequence). The V end lost 5 bases, the J end lost 0 bases, and 11 bases lay between the germline ends.

V usage is TRBV10-3 and J usage is TRBJ1-3; TRBD1 might be the D (5 bases). Germline V gives CDR1 ENHRY, CDR2 SYGVKD. Trimming took 3 bases from V and 8 from J, leaving 11 bases between them. This CDR3 region has 13 residues. CDR3 protein: CAISETGADTIYF. The DNA of the CDR3 is TGTGCCATCAGTGAAACAGGAGCGGACACCATATATTTT.

The chain is built from TRBV2 and TRBJ1-2; TRBD1 aligns across 7 bases. Germline CDR1 SNHLY, CDR2 FYNNEI. V shed 8 bases, J shed 0 bases, and the junction held 3 bases outside the gene matches. The CDR3 extends over 13 amino acids. Written as DNA, the CDR3 is TGTGCCAGCGCTGACAGGGCTAACTATGGCTACACCTTC. It encodes CASADRANYGYTF.

Of note for this clonotype: Compared with germline, one end of the junction differs, possibly owing to a read error. The chain recombines TRBV5-1 with TRBJ1-3; no firm D call. Germline V lookup: CDR1 SGHRS, CDR2 YFSETQ. The length of the CDR3 is 13 residues. CDR3 nucleotide sequence: TGCGCCAGCAGGTTGGACGGCCCAGACACCATATATTTT. Translation gives CASRLDGPDTIYF. Combining the CDR3 with reference TRBV5-1 and TRBJ1-3 gives the whole variable domain KAGVTQTPRYLIKTRGQQVTLSCSPISGHRSVSWYQQTPGQGLQFLFEYFSETQRNKGNFPGRFSGRQFSNSRSEMNVSTLELGDSALYLCASRLDGPDTIYFGEGSWLTVV.

In its sample, this clonotype was seen a few times. DNA for the CDR3: TGTGCCAGCAGTTACGGGTCGGCGGCTTTCTTT. Amino acids: CASSYGSAAFF. The V gene is TRBV6-5, the J gene TRBJ1-1; D unclear. In germline, CDR1 is MNHEY, CDR2 SVGAGI. CDR3 size: 11 residues. V lost 2 bases, J lost 11 bases, and 9 bases lay in between.

This chain connects TRBV5-6 to TRBJ2-3; D tentatively reads TRBD1 or TRBD2 (6 bases each). This CDR3 contains 15 residues. The germline V gene has CDR1 SGHDT and CDR2 YYEEEE. V was clipped by 4 bases and J by 5 bases, with 17 bases between them. The CDR3 is CASSLGGGPGDTQYF. Written as DNA, the CDR3 is TGTGCCAGCAGCCTTGGAGGGGGGCCCGGAGATACGCAGTATTTT.

The chain employs TRBV7-9 and TRBJ1-2, with D hard to call. This CDR3 has 13 residues. Trimming cost V 11 bases and J 8 bases, with 21 bases left between them. From germline, CDR1 is SEHNR and CDR2 FQNEAQ (reference sequence). CDR3 protein: CAGDNSYFGGYTF. In nucleotides, the CDR3 is TGTGCCGGAGATAACAGCTATTTCGGGGGCTACACCTTC.